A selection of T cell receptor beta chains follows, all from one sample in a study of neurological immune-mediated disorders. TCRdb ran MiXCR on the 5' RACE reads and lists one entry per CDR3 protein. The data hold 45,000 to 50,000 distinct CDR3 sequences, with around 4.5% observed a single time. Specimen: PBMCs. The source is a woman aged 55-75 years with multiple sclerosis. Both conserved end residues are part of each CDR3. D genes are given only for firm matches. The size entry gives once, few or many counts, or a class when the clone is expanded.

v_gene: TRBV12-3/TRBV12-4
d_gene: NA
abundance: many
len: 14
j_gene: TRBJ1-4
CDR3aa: CASSPDRGREKLFF
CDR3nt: TGTGCCAGCAGTCCCGATCGGGGACGGGAAAAACTGTTTTTT

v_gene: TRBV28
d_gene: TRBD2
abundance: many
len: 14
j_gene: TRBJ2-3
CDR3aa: CASLSGGWTDTQYF
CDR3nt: TGTGCCAGCCTAAGCGGGGGTTGGACAGATACGCAGTATTTT

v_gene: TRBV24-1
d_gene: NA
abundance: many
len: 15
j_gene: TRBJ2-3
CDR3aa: CATSDARGSTDTQYF
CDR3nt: TGTGCCACCAGTGATGCCCGGGGGAGCACAGATACGCAGTATTTT

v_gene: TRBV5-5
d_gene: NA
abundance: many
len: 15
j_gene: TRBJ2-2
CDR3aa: CASSFWSDYTGELFF
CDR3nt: TGTGCCAGCAGCTTCTGGTCAGATTACACCGGGGAGCTGTTTTTT

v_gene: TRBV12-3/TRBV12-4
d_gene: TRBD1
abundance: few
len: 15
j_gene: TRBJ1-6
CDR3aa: CASSRRTGGNSPLHF
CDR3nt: TGTGCCAGCAGCCGAAGGACAGGGGGCAATTCACCCCTCCACTTT

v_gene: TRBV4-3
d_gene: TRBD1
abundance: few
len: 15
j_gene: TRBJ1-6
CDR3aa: CASSQVYPGGSPLHF
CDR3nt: TGCGCCAGCAGCCAAGTTTATCCAGGGGGATCACCCCTCCACTTT

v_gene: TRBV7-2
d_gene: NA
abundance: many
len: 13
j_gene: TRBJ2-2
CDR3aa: CASSPYNTGELFF
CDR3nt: TGTGCCAGCAGCCCTTACAACACCGGGGAGCTGTTTTTT

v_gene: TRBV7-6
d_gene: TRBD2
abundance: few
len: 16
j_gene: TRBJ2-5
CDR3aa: CASSHNGLAGEETQYF
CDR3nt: TGTGCCAGCAGCCACAACGGACTAGCGGGGGAAGAGACCCAGTACTTC

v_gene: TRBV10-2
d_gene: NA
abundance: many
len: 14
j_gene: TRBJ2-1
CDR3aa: CASRISGGSDEQFF
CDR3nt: TGCGCCAGCAGGATTAGCGGAGGGTCGGATGAGCAGTTCTTC

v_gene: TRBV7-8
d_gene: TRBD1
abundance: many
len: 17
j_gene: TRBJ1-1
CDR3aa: CASSFRTGGRRNTEAFF
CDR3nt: TGTGCCAGCAGCTTTCGGACAGGGGGCAGAAGGAACACTGAAGCTTTCTTT

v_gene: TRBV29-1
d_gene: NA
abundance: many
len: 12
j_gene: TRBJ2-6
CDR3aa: CSVYSGANVLTF
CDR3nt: TGCAGCGTTTACTCTGGGGCCAACGTCCTGACTTTC

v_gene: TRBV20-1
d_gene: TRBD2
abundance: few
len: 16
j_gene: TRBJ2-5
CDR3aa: CSATPPASGTQETQYF
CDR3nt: TGCAGTGCTACGCCCCCCGCTAGCGGGACTCAAGAGACCCAGTACTTC

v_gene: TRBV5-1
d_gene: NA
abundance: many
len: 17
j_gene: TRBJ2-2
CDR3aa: CASSLTKQYRVTGELFF
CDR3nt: TGCGCCAGCAGCTTGACGAAACAGTACAGGGTCACCGGGGAGCTGTTTTTT

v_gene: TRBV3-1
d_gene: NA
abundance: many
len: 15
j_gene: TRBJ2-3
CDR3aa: CASSQRAGRTDTQYF
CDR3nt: TGTGCCAGCAGCCAGAGAGCGGGCCGCACAGATACGCAGTATTTT